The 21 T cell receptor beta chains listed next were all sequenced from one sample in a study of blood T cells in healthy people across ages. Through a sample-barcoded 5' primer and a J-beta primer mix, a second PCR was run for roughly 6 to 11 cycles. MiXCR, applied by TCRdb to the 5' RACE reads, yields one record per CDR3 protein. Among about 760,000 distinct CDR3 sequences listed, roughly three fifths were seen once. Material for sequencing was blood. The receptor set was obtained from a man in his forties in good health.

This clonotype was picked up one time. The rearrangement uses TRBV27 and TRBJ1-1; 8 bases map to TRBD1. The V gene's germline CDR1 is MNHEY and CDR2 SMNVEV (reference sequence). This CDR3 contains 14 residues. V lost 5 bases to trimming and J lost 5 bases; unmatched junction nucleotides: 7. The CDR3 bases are TGTGCCAGCAGTATAAGACAGGGGTTTACTGAAGCTTTCTTT. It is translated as CASSIRQGFTEAFF.

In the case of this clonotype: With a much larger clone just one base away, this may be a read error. CDR3 protein: CASSDLGRPSNDGYTF. The CDR3 DNA sequence: TGTGCCAGCAGCGACCTGGGACGGCCGTCTAACGATGGCTACACCTTC. The chain employs TRBV9 and TRBJ1-2; the D gene is possibly TRBD1 (5 bases). Germline loops: CDR1 SGDLS, CDR2 YYNGEE. The CDR3 runs to 16 residues.

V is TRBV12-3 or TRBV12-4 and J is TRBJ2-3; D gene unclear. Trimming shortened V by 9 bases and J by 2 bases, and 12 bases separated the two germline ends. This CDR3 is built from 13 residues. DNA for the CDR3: TGTGCCAGTACTGATAGGCCCACAGATACGCAGTATTTT. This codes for CASTDRPTDTQYF.

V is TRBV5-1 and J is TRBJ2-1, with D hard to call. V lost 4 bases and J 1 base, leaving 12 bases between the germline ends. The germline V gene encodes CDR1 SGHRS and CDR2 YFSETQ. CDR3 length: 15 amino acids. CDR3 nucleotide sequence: TGCGCCAGCAGCCAGTGGGGTGATTCCTACAATGAGCAGTTCTTC. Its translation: CASSQWGDSYNEQFF.

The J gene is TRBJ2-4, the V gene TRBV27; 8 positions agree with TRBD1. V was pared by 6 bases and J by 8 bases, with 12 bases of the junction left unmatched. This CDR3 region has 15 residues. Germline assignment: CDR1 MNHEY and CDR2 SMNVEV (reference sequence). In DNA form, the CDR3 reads TGTGCCAGCAGCCTTCAGGACAGGGTGGGGGACATTCAGTACTTC. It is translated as CASSLQDRVGDIQYF.

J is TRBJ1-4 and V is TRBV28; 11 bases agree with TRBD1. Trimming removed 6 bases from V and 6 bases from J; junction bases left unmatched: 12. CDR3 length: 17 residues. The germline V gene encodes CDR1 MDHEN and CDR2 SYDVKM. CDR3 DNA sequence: TGTGCCAGCAGCACCCTGGCCGGACAGGGGGCTTATGAAAAACTGTTTTTT. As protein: CASSTLAGQGAYEKLFF.

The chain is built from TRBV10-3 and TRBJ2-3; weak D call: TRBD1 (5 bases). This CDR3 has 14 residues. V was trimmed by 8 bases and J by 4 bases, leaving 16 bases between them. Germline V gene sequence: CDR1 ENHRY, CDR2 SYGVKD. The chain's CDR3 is CAICPRECPDTQYF. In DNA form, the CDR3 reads TGTGCCATCTGTCCCAGGGAATGTCCAGATACGCAGTATTTT.

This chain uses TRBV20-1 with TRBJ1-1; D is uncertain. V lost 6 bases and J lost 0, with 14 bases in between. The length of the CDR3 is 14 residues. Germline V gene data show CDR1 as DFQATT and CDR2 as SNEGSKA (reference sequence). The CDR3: CSAKPQQLNTEAFF. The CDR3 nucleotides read TGCAGTGCCAAACCCCAACAGTTGAACACTGAAGCTTTCTTT.

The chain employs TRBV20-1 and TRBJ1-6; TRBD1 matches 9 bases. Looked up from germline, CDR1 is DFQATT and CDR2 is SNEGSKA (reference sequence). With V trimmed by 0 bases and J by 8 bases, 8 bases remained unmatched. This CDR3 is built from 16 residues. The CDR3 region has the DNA TGCAGTGCTAGAGACCCGGACAGGGGTGTTCATTCACCCCTCCACTTT. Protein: CSARDPDRGVHSPLHF.

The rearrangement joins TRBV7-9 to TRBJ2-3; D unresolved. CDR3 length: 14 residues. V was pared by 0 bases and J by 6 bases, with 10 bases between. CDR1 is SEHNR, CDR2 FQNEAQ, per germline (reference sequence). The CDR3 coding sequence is TGTGCCAGCAGCTTAGCGTCTGGACCGGATACGCAGTATTTT. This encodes CASSLASGPDTQYF.

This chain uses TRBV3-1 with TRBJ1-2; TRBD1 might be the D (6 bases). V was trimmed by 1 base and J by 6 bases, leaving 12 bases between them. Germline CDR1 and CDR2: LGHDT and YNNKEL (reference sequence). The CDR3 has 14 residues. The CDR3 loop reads CASSQVQGRDGYTF. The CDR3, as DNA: TGTGCCAGCAGCCAAGTACAGGGCAGAGATGGCTACACCTTC.

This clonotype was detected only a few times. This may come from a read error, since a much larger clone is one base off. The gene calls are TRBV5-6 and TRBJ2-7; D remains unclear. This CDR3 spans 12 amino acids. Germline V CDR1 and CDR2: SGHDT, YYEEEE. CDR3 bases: TGTGCCAGCAGCTTGAGCTCCTACGGGCAGTACTTC. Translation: CASSLSSYGQYF.

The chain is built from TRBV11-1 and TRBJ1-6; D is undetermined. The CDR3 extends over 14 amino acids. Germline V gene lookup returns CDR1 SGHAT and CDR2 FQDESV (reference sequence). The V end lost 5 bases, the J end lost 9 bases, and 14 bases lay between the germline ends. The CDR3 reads CASSRSSSGSPLHF. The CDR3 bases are TGTGCCAGCAGCCGTTCTTCTTCGGGTTCACCCCTCCACTTT. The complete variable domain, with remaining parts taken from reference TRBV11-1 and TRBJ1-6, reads EAEVAQSPRYKITEKSQAVAFWCDPISGHATLYWYRQILGQGPELLVQFQDESVVDDSQLPKDRFSAERLKGVDSTLKIQPAELGDSAMYLCASSRSSSGSPLHFGNGTRLTVT.

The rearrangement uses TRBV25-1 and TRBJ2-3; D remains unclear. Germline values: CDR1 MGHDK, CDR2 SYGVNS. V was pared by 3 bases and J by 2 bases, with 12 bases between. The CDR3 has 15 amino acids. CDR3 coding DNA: TGTGCCAGCAGTGATCAGCGCCCCCACACAGATACGCAGTATTTT. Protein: CASSDQRPHTDTQYF.

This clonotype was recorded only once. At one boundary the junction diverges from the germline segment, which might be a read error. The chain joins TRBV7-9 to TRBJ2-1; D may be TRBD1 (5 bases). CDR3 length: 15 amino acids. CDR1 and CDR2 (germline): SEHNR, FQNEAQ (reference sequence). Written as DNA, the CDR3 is TGCGCCAGCAGCCTAGGGGATTTGTCCTACAATGAGCAGTTCTTC. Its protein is CASSLGDLSYNEQFF.

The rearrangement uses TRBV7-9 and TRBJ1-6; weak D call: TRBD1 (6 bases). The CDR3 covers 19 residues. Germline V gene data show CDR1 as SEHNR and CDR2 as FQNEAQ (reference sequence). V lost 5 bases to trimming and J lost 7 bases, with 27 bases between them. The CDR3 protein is CASSPSVGGWISLNSPLHF. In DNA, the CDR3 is TGTGCCAGCAGCCCATCGGTGGGGGGCTGGATATCCTTGAATTCACCCCTCCACTTT.

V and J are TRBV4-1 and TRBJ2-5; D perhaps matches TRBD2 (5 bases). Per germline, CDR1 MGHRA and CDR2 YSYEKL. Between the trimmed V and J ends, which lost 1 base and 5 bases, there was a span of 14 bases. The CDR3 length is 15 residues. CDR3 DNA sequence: TGCGCCAGCAGCCAAGTCGCAACGGGGAGTGAGACCCAGTACTTC. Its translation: CASSQVATGSETQYF.

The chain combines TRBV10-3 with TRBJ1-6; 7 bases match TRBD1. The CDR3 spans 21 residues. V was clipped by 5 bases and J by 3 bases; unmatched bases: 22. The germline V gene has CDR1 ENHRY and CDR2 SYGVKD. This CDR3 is CAISHPSTGSDPRVYNSPLHF. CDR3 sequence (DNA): TGTGCCATCAGTCATCCCTCGACAGGGTCAGACCCCCGGGTCTATAATTCACCCCTCCACTTT.

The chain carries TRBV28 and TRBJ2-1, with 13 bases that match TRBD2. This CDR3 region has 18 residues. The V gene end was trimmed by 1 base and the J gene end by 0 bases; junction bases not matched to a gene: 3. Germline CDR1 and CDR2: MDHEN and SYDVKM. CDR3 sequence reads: CASSLSRTSGSSYNEQFF. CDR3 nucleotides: TGTGCCAGCAGTTTATCCCGGACTAGCGGGAGCTCCTACAATGAGCAGTTCTTC. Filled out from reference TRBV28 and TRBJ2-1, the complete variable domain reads DVKVTQSSRYLVKRTGEKVFLECVQDMDHENMFWYRQDPGLGLRLIYFSYDVKMKEKGDIPEGYSVSREKKERFSLILESASTNQTSMYLCASSLSRTSGSSYNEQFFGPGTRLTVL.

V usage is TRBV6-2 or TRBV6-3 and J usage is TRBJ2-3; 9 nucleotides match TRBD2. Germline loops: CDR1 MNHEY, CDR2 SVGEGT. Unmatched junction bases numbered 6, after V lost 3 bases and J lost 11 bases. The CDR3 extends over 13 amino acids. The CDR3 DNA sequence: TGTGCCAGCAGTTATCTAGCGGGAAGTGAGCAGTATTTT. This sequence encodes CASSYLAGSEQYF.

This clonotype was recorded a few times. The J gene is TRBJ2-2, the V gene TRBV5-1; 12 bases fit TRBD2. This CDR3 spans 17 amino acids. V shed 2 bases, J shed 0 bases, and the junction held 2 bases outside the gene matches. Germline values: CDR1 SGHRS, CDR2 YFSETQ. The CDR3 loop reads CASSLLAGGANTGELFF. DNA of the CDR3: TGCGCCAGCAGCTTACTAGCGGGAGGCGCGAACACCGGGGAGCTGTTTTTT.